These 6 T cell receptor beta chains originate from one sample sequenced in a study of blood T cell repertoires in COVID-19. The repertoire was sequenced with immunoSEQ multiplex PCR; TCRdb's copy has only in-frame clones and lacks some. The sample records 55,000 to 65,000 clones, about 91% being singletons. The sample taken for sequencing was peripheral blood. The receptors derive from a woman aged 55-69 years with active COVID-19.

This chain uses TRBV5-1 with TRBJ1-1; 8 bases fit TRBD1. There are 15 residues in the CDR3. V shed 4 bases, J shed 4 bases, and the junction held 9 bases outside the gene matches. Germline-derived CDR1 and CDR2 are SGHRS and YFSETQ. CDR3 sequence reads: CASSPRTGRGTEAFF. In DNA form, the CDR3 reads TGCGCCAGCAGCCCGAGGACAGGGCGGGGCACTGAAGCTTTCTTT.

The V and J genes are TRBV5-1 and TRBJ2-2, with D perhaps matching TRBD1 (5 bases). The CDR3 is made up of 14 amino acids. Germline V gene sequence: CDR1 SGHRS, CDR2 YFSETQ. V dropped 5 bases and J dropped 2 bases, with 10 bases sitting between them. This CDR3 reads CASRGQGNTGELFF. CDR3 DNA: TGCGCCAGCAGGGGGCAGGGTAACACCGGGGAGCTGTTTTTT.

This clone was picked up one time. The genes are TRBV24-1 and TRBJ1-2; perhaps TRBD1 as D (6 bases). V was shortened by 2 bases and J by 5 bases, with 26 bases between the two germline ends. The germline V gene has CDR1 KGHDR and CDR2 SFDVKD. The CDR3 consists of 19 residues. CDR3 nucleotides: TGTGCCACCAGTGATTCCGACCGAAAAACACTGGACAGAAAATATGGCTACACCTTC. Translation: CATSDSDRKTLDRKYGYTF.

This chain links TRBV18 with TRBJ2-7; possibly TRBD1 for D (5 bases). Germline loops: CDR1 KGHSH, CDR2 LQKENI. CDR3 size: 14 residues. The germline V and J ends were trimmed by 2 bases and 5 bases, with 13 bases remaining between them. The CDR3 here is CASSPGRDKDEQYF. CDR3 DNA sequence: TGTGCCAGCTCACCAGGCAGGGATAAGGACGAGCAGTACTTC.

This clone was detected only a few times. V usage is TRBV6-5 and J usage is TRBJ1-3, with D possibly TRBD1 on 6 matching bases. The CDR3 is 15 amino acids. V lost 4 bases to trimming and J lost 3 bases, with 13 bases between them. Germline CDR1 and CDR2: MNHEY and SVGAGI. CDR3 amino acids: CASSSGGENGNTIYF. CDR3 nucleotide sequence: TGTGCCAGCAGTTCGGGGGGCGAAAATGGAAACACCATATATTTT.

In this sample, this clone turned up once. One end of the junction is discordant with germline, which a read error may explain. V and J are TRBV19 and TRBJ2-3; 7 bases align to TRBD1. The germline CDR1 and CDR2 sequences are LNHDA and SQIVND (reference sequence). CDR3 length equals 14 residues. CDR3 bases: TGTGTCAGTAGGGGACAGTTTAGCACAGATACGCAGTATTTT. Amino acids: CVSRGQFSTDTQYF.